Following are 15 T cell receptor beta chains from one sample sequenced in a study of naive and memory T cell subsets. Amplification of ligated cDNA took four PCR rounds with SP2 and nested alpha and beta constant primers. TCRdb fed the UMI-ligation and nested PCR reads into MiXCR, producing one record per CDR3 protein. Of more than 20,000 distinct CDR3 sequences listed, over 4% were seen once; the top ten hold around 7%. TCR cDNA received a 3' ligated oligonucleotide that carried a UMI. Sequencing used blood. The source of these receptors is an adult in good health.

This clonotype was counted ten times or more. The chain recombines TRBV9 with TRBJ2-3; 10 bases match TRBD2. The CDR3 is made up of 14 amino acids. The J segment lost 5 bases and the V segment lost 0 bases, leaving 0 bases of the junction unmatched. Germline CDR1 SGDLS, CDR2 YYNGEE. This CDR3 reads CASSVVAGGDTQYF. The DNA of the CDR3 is TGTGCCAGCAGCGTAGTAGCGGGAGGAGATACGCAGTATTTT.

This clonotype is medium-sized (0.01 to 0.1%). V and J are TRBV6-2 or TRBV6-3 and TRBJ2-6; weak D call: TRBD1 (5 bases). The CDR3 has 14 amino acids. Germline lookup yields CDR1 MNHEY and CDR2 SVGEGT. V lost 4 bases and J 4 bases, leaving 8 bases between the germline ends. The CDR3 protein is CASSSGSGANVLTF. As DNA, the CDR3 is TGTGCCAGCAGTTCAGGGTCCGGGGCCAACGTCCTGACTTTC.

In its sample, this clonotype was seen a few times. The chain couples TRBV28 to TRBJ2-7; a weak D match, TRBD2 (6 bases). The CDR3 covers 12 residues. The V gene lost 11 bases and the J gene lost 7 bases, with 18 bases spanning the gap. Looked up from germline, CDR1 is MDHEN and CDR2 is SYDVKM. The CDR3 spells CAGGTAKREQYF. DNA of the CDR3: TGTGCCGGCGGGACGGCTAAGCGAGAGCAGTACTTC.

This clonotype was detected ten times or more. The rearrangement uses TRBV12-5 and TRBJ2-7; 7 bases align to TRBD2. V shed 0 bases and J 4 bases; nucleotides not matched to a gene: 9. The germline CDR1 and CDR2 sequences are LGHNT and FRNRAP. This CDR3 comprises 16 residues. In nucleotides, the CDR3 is TGTGCTAGTGGTTTGGTACTTGGCGGGAGTATATACGAGCAGTACTTC. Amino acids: CASGLVLGGSIYEQYF. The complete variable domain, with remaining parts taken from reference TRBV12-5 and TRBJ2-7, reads DARVTQTPRHKVTEMGQEVTMRCQPILGHNTVFWYRQTMMQGLELLAYFRNRAPLDDSGMPKDRFSAEMPDATLATLKIQPSEPRDSAVYFCASGLVLGGSIYEQYFGPGTRLTVT.

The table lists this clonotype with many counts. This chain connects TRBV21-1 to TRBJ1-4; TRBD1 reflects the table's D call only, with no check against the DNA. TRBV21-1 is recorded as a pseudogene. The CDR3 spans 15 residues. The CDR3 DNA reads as TGTGCCAGCAGCACGTCGGGACAGAGGCCTGAAAAACTGTTTTTT. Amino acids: CASSTSGQRPEKLFF.

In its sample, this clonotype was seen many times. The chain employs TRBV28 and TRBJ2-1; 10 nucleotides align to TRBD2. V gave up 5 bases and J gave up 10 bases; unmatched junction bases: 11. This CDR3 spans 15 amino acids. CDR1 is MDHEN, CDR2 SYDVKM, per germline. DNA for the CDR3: TGTGCCAGCAGTGTGATAGCGGGAGGCCGCGGGGAGCAGTTCTTC. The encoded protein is CASSVIAGGRGEQFF.

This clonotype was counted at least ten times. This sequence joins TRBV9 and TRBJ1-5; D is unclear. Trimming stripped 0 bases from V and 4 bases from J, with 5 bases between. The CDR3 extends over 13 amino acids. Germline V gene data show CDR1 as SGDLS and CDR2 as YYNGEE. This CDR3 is CASSVEQNQPQHF. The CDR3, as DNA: TGTGCCAGCAGCGTAGAACAGAATCAGCCCCAGCATTTT. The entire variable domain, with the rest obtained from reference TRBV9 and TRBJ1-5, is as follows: DSGVTQTPKHLITATGQRVTLRCSPRSGDLSVYWYQQSLDQGLQFLIQYYNGEERAKGNILERFSAQQFPDLHSELNLSSLELGDSALYFCASSVEQNQPQHFGDGTRLSIL.

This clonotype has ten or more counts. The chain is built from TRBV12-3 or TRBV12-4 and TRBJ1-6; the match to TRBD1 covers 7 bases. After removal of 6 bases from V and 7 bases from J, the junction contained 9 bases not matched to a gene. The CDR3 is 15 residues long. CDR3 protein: CASRSRGTDNSPLHF. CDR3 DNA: TGTGCCAGCAGATCCCGCGGGACAGACAATTCACCCCTCCACTTT.

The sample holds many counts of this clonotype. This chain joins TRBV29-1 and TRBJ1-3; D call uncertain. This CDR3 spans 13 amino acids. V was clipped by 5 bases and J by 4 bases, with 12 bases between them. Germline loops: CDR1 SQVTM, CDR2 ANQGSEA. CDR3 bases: TGCAGCGTTTACGGGGAGAAAGGAAACACCATATATTTT. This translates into CSVYGEKGNTIYF.

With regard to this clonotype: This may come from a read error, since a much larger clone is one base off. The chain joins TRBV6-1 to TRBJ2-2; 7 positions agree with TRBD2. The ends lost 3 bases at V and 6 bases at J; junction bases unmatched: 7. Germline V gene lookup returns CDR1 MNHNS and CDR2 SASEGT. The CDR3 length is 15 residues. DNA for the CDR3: TGTGCCAGCAGTGAGGTTGAGGGAGGGGCCGGGGAGCTGTTTTTT. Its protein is CASSEVEGGAGELFF.

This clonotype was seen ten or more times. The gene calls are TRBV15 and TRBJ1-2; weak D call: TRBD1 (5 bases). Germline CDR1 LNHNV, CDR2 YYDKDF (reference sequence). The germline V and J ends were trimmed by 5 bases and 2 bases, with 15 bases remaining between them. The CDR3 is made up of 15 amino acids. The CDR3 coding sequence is TGTGCCACCAGCCCTCGGACACCGTTAAACTATGGCTACACCTTC. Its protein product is CATSPRTPLNYGYTF.

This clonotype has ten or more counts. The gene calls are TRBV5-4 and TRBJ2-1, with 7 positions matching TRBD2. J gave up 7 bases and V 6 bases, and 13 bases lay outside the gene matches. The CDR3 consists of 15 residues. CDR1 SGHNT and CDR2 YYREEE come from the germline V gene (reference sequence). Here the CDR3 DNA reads TGTGCCAGCACCAAGTGGGGAGGGCCGGGTAATGAGCAGTTCTTC. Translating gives CASTKWGGPGNEQFF.

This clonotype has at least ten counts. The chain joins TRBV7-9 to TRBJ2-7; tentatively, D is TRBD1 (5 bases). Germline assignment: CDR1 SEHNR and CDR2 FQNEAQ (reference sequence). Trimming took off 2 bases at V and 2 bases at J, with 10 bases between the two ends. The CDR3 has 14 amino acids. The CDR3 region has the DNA TGTGCCAGCAGCTTATCGTTACAGGCCTACGAGCAGTACTTC. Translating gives CASSLSLQAYEQYF.

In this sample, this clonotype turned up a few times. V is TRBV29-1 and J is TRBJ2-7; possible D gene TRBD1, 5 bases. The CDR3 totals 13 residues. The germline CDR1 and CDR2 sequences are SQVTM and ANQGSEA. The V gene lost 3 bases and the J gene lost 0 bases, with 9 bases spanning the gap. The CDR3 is CSVESDSSYEQYF. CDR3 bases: TGCAGCGTTGAGTCCGACAGCTCCTACGAGCAGTACTTC.

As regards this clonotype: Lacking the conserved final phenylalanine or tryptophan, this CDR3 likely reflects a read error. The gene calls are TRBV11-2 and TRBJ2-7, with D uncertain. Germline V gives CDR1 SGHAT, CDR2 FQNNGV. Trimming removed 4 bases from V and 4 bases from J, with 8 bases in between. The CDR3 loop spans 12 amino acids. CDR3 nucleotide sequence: TGTGCCAGCAGCTCTGAGTTTTACGAGCAGTACTAC. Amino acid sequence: CASSSEFYEQYY.